The T cell receptor (beta chain) under discussion was sequenced for a study of cytomegalovirus exposure and HLA in healthy donors. The V gene lost 3 bases and the J gene lost 0 bases, with 6 bases spanning the gap. Looked up from germline, CDR1 is SEHNR and CDR2 is FQNEAQ (reference sequence). This CDR3 region has 15 residues. Profiled with immunoSEQ multiplex PCR; TCRdb holds only in-frame clones, not every one. Among approximately 64,000 clones listed, 80% to 90% were seen once. The clonotype comes from a woman aged 18-29 years in good health and CMV-seronegative. The sample consisted of PBMCs. The chain is built from TRBV7-9 and TRBJ2-6; the D is unclear. CDR3 residues: CASSFYLSGANVLTF. The CDR3 region has the DNA TGTGCCAGCAGCTTCTATCTCTCTGGGGCCAACGTCCTGACTTTC.